A single T cell receptor (beta chain) is shown here with its context. Its antigen is unknown. This sample was taken from a study of CXCR3-negative and CXCR3-positive naive CD8 T cells. Study observations and caveats: More hydrophobic TRB CDR3s occurred in CXCR3-positive than in CXCR3-negative naive cells. Similarly elevated diversity marked both naive subsets, with memory CD8+ cells showing far lower diversity.

All TRB cDNA libraries came from 5' RACE performed with UMI labels. With the 5' RACE reads reprocessed, TCRdb shows one record per CDR3 protein and no DNA. The listing records over 45,000 distinct CDR3 sequences. Investigators sorted each CD8+ T cell subset in triplicate, taking around 330,000 cells each time. Cells that were CD45RO-CCR7+CD27+CD95- constituted naive CD8+ T cells. The CDR3 consists of 14 residues. Germline loops: CDR1 SQVTM, CDR2 ANQGSEA. This TCR came from a human donor in good health. Some clones in this sample may be carry-over from other donors' samples. The sequencing sample was made of naive CXCR3- CD8+ T cells from blood. Subset denoted: CD45RO-CCR7+CD27+CD95- naive CD8+ T cells lacking CXCR3 (TNR3-). The rearrangement links TRBV29-1 to TRBJ2-1; there is no DNA to check the TCRdb D call of TRBD1. CDR3 region: CSVVGDRESIVQFF.